The rows below give T cell receptor beta chains drawn from one sample of a study of blood T cell repertoires in COVID-19. Method: immunoSEQ multiplex PCR; TCRdb's copy keeps in-frame clones and lacks some. The sample includes 110,000 or so clones, 85% seen only once; the top ten take about an eighth. The sample consisted of peripheral blood. These TCRs come from a human donor in a cohort sampled during active COVID-19. CDR3s leave out the opening cysteine and the closing phenylalanine or tryptophan.

>TRBV9
ASSVLGTVQETQY
>TRBV7-8
ASSQQLRGSTYEQY
>TRBV6-5
ASSGGGNTGELF
>TRBV28
ASTFSGPGLDTQY
>TRBV18
ASSPPASGGTLSSYNEQF
>TRBV6-5
ASKVLAGGQETQY
>TRBV2
ASSRGTDEKLF
>TRBV6-2/TRBV6-3
ASSSFPRTGNPKETQY
>TRBV21-1
ASSVEMEVGGRPEAF
>TRBV7-9
ASSLATTGTDNSPLH
>TRBV19
ASSIGRVPYGYT